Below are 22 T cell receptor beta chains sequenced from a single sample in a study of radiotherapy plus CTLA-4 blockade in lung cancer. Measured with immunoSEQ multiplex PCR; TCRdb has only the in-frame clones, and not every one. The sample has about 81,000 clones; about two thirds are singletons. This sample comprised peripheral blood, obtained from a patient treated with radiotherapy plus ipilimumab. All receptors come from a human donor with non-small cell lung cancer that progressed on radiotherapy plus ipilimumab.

The CDR3 DNA reads as TGTGCCAGCATCCCGGACTGGACAGACAATCAGCCCCAGCATTTT. Protein product: CASIPDWTDNQPQHF. The chain has TRBV6-1 and TRBJ1-5; D may be TRBD1 (6 bases). CDR3 size: 15 residues. The ends were cut back, 7 bases at V and 3 bases at J, with 16 bases in the middle. Germline CDR1 reads MNHNS; CDR2 reads SASEGT.

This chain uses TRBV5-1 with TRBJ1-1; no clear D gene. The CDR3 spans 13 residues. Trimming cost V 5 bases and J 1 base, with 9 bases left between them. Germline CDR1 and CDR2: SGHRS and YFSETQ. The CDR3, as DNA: TGCGCCAGCAGGACACCTCAGAACACTGAAGCTTTCTTT. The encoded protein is CASRTPQNTEAFF.

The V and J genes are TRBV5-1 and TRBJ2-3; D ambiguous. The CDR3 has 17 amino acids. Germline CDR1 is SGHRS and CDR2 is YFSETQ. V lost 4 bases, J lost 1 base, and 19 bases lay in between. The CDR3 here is CASSTQILGAGTDTQYF. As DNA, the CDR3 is TGCGCCAGCAGCACTCAAATCTTAGGAGCAGGCACAGATACGCAGTATTTT.

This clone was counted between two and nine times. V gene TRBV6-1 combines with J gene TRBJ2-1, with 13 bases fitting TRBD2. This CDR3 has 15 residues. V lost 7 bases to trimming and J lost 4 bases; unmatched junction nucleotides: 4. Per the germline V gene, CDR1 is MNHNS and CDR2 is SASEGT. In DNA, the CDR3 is TGTGCCAGCACCCTACTAGCGGGAGGGTACAATGAGCAGTTCTTC. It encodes CASTLLAGGYNEQFF.

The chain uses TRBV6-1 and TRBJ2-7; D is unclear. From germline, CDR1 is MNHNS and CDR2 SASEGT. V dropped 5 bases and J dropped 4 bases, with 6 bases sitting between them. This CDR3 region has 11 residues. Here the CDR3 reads CASSPRYEQYF. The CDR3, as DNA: TGTGCCAGCAGTCCGAGGTACGAGCAGTACTTC.

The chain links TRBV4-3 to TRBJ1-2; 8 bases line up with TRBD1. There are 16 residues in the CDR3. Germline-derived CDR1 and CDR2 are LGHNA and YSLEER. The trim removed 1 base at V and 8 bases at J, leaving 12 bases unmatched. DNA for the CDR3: TGCGCCAGCAGCCAAGGCTTGGAGGACAGGGTGGGCGGCTACACCTTC. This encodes CASSQGLEDRVGGYTF.

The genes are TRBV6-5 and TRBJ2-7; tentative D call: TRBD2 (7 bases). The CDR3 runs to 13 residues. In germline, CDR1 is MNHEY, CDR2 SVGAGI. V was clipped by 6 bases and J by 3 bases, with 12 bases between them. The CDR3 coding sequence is TGTGCCAGCAGGAGGGAGGGGGGCTACGAGCAGTACTTC. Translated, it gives CASRREGGYEQYF.

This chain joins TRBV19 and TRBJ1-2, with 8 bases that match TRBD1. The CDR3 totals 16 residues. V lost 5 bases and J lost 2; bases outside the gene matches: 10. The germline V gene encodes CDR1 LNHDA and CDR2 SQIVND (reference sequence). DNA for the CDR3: TGTGCCAGTAGTTCATGGGGCGGACAGGGAAACTATGGCTACACCTTC. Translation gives CASSSWGGQGNYGYTF.

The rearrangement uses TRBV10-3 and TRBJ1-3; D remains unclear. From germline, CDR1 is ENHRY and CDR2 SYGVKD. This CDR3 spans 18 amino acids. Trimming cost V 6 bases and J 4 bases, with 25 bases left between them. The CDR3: CAISEAIAIQRLGNTIYF. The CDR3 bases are TGTGCCATCAGCGAGGCCATTGCTATTCAACGGCTCGGAAACACCATATATTTT.

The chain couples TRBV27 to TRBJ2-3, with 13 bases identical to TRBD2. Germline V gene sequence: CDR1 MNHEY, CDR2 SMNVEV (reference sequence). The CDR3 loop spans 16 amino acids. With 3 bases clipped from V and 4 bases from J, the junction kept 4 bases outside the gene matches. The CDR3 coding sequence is TGTGCCAGCAGTTTGTTACTAGCGGGGGGGCCAGATACGCAGTATTTT. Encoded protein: CASSLLLAGGPDTQYF.

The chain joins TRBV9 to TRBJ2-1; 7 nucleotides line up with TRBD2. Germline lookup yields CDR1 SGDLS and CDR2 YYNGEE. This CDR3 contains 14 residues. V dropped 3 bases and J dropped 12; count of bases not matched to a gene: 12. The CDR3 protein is CASSAATGGPWQFF. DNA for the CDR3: TGTGCCAGCAGCGCCGCTACGGGGGGACCGTGGCAGTTCTTC.

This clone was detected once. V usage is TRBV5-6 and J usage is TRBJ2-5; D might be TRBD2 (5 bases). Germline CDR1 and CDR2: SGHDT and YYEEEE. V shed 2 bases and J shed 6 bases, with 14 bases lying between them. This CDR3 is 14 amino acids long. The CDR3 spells CASSFGQRVKTQYF. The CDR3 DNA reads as TGTGCCAGCAGCTTTGGGCAGAGGGTGAAGACCCAGTACTTC.

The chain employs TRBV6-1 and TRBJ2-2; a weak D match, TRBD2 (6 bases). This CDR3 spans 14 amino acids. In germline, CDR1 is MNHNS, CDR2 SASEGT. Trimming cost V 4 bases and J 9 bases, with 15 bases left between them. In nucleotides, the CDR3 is TGTGCCAGCAGTGCGAGTGGGGGGTATCGGGAGCTGTTTTTT. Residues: CASSASGGYRELFF.

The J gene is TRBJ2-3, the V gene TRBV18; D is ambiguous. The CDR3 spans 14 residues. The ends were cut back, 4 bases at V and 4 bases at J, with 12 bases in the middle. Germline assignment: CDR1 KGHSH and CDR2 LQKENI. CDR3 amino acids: CASSRDGPPDTQYF. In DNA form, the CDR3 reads TGTGCCAGCTCACGGGATGGACCCCCAGATACGCAGTATTTT. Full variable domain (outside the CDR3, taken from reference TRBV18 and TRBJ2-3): NAGVMQNPRHLVRRRGQEARLRCSPMKGHSHVYWYRQLPEEGLKFMVYLQKENIIDESGMPKERFSAEFPKEGPSILRIQQVVRGDSAAYFCASSRDGPPDTQYFGPGTRLTVL.

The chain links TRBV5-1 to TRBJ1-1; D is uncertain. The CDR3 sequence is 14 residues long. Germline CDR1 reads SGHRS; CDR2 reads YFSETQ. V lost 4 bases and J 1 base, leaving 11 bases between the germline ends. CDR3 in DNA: TGCGCCAGCAGCCCGACAACTACGAACACTGAAGCTTTCTTT. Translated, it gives CASSPTTTNTEAFF.

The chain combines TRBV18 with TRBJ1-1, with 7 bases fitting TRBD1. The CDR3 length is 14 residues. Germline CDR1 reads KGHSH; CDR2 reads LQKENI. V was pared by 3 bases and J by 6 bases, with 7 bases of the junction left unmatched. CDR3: CASSPGTATSEAFF. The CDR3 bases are TGTGCCAGCTCACCGGGGACAGCGACCTCTGAAGCTTTCTTT.

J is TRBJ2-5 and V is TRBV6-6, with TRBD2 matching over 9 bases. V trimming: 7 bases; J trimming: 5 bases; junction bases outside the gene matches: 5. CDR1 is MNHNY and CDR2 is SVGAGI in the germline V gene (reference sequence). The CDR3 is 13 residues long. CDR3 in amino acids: CASMRGGGETQYF. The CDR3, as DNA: TGTGCCAGCATGCGGGGGGGAGGCGAGACCCAGTACTTC.

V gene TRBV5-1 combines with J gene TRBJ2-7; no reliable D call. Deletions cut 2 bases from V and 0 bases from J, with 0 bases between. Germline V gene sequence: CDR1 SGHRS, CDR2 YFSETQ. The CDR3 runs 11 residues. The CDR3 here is CASSFSYEQYF. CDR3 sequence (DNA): TGCGCCAGCAGCTTCTCCTACGAGCAGTACTTC.

CDR3 in amino acids: CASSPGATASYNEQFF. Here the CDR3 DNA reads TGTGCCAGCAGCCCCGGGGCGACCGCATCCTACAATGAGCAGTTCTTC. V gene TRBV7-9 combines with J gene TRBJ2-1; D may match TRBD1 or TRBD2 (5 bases each). CDR1 SEHNR and CDR2 FQNEAQ come from the germline V gene (reference sequence). CDR3 length equals 16 residues. Trimming shortened V by 5 bases and J by 1 base, and 15 bases separated the two germline ends.

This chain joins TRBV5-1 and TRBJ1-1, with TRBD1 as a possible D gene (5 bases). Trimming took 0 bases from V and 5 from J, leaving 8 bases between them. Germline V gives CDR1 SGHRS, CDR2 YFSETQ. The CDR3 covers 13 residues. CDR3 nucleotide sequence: TGCGCCAGCAGCTTGGGTGGGGGAACTGAAGCTTTCTTT. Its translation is CASSLGGGTEAFF.

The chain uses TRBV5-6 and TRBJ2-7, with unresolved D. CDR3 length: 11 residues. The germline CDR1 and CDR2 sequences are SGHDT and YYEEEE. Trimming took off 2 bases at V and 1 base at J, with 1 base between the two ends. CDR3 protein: CASSFSYEQYF. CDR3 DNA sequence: TGTGCCAGCAGCTTTTCCTACGAGCAGTACTTC.

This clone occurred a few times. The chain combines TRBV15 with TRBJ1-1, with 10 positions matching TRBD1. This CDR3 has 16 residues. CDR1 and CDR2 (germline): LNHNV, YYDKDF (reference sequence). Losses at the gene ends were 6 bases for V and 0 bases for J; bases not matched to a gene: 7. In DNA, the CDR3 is TGTGCCACCAGATTCGGGGACAGGGGTTTGAACACTGAAGCTTTCTTT. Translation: CATRFGDRGLNTEAFF.